These T cell receptor beta chains were read from a single sample in a study of blood T cell repertoires in COVID-19. Only in-frame clones appear in the TCRdb table, and some are missing; sequencing was by immunoSEQ multiplex PCR. The repertoire consists of 50,000 to 80,000 clones, with more than 75% occurring once and the leading ten covering about 9.5%. Sequencing was performed on PBMCs or T cells enriched from blood (not recorded which). These receptors came from a woman in her 40s who had recovered from COVID-19. CDR3s include the opening cysteine and the closing phenylalanine or tryptophan. A D gene is named only where the DNA matches it firmly.

d_call: -
v_call: TRBV5-1
j_call: TRBJ1-1
cdr3_aa: CASSSQESNTEAFF
cdr3_nt: TGCGCCAGCAGCTCACAGGAATCGAACACTGAAGCTTTCTTT

d_call: -
v_call: TRBV5-1
j_call: TRBJ2-1
cdr3_aa: CASTTFRGRGHHEQFF
cdr3_nt: TGCGCCAGCACAACTTTCCGGGGCAGGGGTCATCATGAGCAGTTCTTC

d_call: TRBD2
v_call: TRBV4-2
j_call: TRBJ2-2
cdr3_aa: CASSQGEAGTSVSGELFF
cdr3_nt: TGTGCCAGCAGCCAGGGTGAGGCGGGGACTAGTGTGAGCGGGGAGCTGTTTTTT

d_call: -
v_call: TRBV11-2
j_call: TRBJ1-1
cdr3_aa: CASSFGATEAFF
cdr3_nt: TGTGCCAGCAGCTTTGGGGCCACTGAAGCTTTCTTT

d_call: TRBD1
v_call: TRBV19
j_call: TRBJ1-3
cdr3_aa: CASSPREGQGPSGNTIYF
cdr3_nt: TGTGCCAGTAGTCCCCGAGAGGGACAGGGACCCTCTGGAAACACCATATATTTT

d_call: -
v_call: TRBV19
j_call: TRBJ2-5
cdr3_aa: CATLGGGPRETQYF
cdr3_nt: TGTGCCACCCTAGGGGGGGGGCCGCGGGAGACCCAGTACTTC

d_call: -
v_call: TRBV6-5
j_call: TRBJ2-5
cdr3_aa: CATREGGGGTQYF
cdr3_nt: TGTGCCACCCGCGAGGGGGGCGGGGGGACCCAGTACTTC

d_call: TRBD1
v_call: TRBV11-3
j_call: TRBJ2-3
cdr3_aa: CASSPTGVGTDTQYF
cdr3_nt: TGTGCCAGCAGCCCGACAGGGGTCGGCACAGATACGCAGTATTTT

d_call: TRBD2
v_call: TRBV5-5
j_call: TRBJ2-1
cdr3_aa: CASSSMSGGPNEQFF
cdr3_nt: TGTGCCAGCAGCTCGATGTCGGGGGGGCCGAATGAGCAGTTCTTC

d_call: TRBD1
v_call: TRBV24-1
j_call: TRBJ1-2
cdr3_aa: CATSDLGTGSDYGYTF
cdr3_nt: TGTGCCACCAGTGACCTGGGGACAGGGAGCGATTATGGCTACACCTTC

d_call: -
v_call: TRBV16
j_call: TRBJ2-3
cdr3_aa: CASSPVARDTQYF
cdr3_nt: TGTGCCAGCAGCCCCGTAGCGAGAGATACGCAGTATTTT

d_call: -
v_call: TRBV7-9
j_call: TRBJ1-1
cdr3_aa: CASSPGTGVNTEAFF
cdr3_nt: TGTGCCAGCAGCCCAGGGACGGGGGTGAACACTGAAGCTTTCTTT

d_call: -
v_call: TRBV5-5
j_call: TRBJ1-2
cdr3_aa: CASSLYTGSDLGYTF
cdr3_nt: TGTGCCAGCAGTTTGTACACGGGGTCCGATCTTGGCTACACCTTC

d_call: -
v_call: TRBV3-1/TRBV3-2
j_call: TRBJ2-7
cdr3_aa: CASSQDRRSSQYF
cdr3_nt: TGTGCCAGCAGCCAAGACCGGAGATCCTCGCAGTACTTC

d_call: -
v_call: TRBV6-1
j_call: TRBJ1-5
cdr3_aa: CASSAMGLLSNQPQHF
cdr3_nt: TGTGCCAGCAGTGCCATGGGCCTATTGAGCAATCAGCCCCAGCATTTT

d_call: TRBD1
v_call: TRBV5-1
j_call: TRBJ1-1
cdr3_aa: CASSPQQGAMNTEAFF
cdr3_nt: TGCGCCAGCAGCCCACAACAGGGGGCCATGAACACTGAAGCTTTCTTT

d_call: -
v_call: TRBV7-9
j_call: TRBJ1-2
cdr3_aa: CASSLASSGSSGYTF
cdr3_nt: TGTGCCAGCAGCTTAGCCTCGTCGGGGTCCTCAGGCTACACCTTC

d_call: TRBD1
v_call: TRBV15
j_call: TRBJ2-2
cdr3_aa: CATSSADRASRGPGELFF
cdr3_nt: TGTGCCACCAGCAGTGCGGACAGGGCCTCTCGGGGACCCGGGGAGCTGTTTTTT

d_call: -
v_call: TRBV21-1
j_call: TRBJ2-7
cdr3_aa: CASSKKGTGAYEQYF
cdr3_nt: TGTGCCAGCAGCAAAAAAGGGACAGGGGCCTACGAGCAGTACTTC

d_call: TRBD2
v_call: TRBV9
j_call: TRBJ2-3
cdr3_aa: CASSDRGGGTDTQYF
cdr3_nt: TGTGCCAGCAGCGACCGCGGGGGGGGCACAGATACGCAGTATTTT

d_call: TRBD1
v_call: TRBV20-1
j_call: TRBJ1-2
cdr3_aa: CSTRQGNGYTF
cdr3_nt: TGCAGTACCAGACAGGGGAATGGCTACACCTTC

d_call: -
v_call: TRBV10-3
j_call: TRBJ2-2
cdr3_aa: CAITPGPEAGTGELFF
cdr3_nt: TGTGCCATCACCCCGGGCCCCGAAGCGGGCACCGGGGAGCTGTTTTTT

d_call: -
v_call: TRBV19
j_call: TRBJ1-4
cdr3_aa: CASTAGAGTTNEKLFF
cdr3_nt: TGTGCCAGTACCGCGGGGGCAGGGACAACTAATGAAAAACTGTTTTTT